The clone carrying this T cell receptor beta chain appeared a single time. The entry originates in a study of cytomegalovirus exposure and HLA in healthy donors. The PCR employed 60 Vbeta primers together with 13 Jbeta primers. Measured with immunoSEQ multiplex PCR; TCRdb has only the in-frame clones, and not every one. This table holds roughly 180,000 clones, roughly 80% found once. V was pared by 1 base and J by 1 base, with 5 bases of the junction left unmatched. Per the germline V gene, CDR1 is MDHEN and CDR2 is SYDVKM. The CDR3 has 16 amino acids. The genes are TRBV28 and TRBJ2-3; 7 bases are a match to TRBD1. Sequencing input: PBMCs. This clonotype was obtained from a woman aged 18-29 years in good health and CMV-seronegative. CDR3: CASSLSMGTGTDTQYF. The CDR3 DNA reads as TGTGCCAGCAGTTTATCTATGGGGACAGGCACAGATACGCAGTATTTT.